The following is a T cell receptor (beta chain) sequence with its context. No antigen is known for it. The source of the sample is a study of immune cell composition in non-small cell lung cancer. Whole-study results and caveats: About 80% of squamous and roughly 32% of adenocarcinoma cases had tumour-associated clones >0.5%. Adenocarcinomas with higher top tumour-associated clone frequency had more reactive TILs.

Sequencing used immunoSEQ multiplex PCR; TCRdb keeps in-frame clones, though not all of them. Of about 14,000 clones listed, around three quarters are singletons. With 0 bases removed from V and 0 bases from J, the gap between germline ends came to 8 bases. Germline CDR1 is SGDLS and CDR2 is YYNGEE. The CDR3 loop spans 15 amino acids. The gene calls are TRBV9 and TRBJ2-3; no clear D. The sequenced material came from lung tumor tissue. This TCR came from a human donor with non-small cell lung cancer. CDR3: CASSVAPLSTDTQYF. CDR3 DNA sequence: TGTGCCAGCAGCGTAGCCCCCTTGAGCACAGATACGCAGTATTTT.